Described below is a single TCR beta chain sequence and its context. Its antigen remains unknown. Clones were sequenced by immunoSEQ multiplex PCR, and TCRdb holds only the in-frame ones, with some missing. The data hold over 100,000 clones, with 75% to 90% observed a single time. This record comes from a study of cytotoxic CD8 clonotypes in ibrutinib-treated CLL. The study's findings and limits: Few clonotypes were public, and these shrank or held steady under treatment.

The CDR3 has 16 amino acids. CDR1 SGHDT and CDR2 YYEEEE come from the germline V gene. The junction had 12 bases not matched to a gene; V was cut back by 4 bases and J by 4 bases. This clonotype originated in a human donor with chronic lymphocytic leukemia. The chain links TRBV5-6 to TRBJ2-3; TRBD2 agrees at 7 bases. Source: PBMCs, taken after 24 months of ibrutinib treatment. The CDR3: CASSRDYQYRPDTQYF. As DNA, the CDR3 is TGTGCCAGCAGCAGGGACTACCAATACCGACCAGATACGCAGTATTTT.